What follows are 20 T cell receptor beta chains derived from one specimen sequenced in a study of CD8 T cells in Susac syndrome. Random-hexamer reverse transcription was applied to roughly 0.5 to 1 ug RNA. TCRdb processed the immunoSEQ multiplex PCR reads anew with MiXCR; each CDR3 protein has one entry. The repertoire holds around 200,000 distinct CDR3 sequences, with 85% to 95% as singletons. The sequencing input was CD4+ T cells from PBMCs. These receptor sequences come from a human donor with Susac syndrome.

The chain recombines TRBV6-2 or TRBV6-3 with TRBJ2-2, with a weak D call TRBD2 (6 bases). The CDR3 runs to 17 residues. CDR1 is MNHEY, CDR2 SVGEGT, per germline. The ends were cut back, 0 bases at V and 7 bases at J, with 18 bases in the middle. CDR3 protein: CASSYSGTSIQIGELFF. CDR3 nucleotides: TGTGCCAGCAGTTACTCAGGAACTAGCATTCAGATCGGGGAGCTGTTTTTT.

The chain recombines TRBV6-1 with TRBJ2-7, with a possible D match to TRBD1 (6 bases). The germline CDR1 and CDR2 sequences are MNHNS and SASEGT. V lost 7 bases, J lost 3 bases, and 19 bases lay in between. The CDR3 is made up of 15 amino acids. The CDR3 is CASIAQGQPIYEQYF. CDR3 nucleotide sequence: TGTGCCAGCATCGCCCAGGGGCAGCCTATCTACGAGCAGTACTTC.

V and J are TRBV29-1 and TRBJ1-1; tentative D call: TRBD1 (6 bases). The germline V and J ends were trimmed by 3 bases and 3 bases, with 11 bases remaining between them. The CDR3 length is 13 residues. The germline V gene has CDR1 SQVTM and CDR2 ANQGSEA. The CDR3: CSVEGARDTEAFF. CDR3 in DNA: TGCAGCGTTGAGGGGGCGAGGGACACTGAAGCTTTCTTT. Combining the CDR3 with reference TRBV29-1 and TRBJ1-1 gives the whole variable domain SAVISQKPSRDICQRGTSLTIQCQVDSQVTMMFWYRQQPGQSLTLIATANQGSEATYESGFVIDKFPISRPNLTFSTLTVSNMSPEDSSIYLCSVEGARDTEAFFGQGTRLTVV.

The chain is built from TRBV12-3 or TRBV12-4 and TRBJ2-5, with D tentatively TRBD2 (6 bases). The CDR3 covers 17 residues. V was clipped by 5 bases and J by 4 bases, with 23 bases between them. CDR3 bases: TGTGCCAGCAGTCCGACGCGACTAGGGTCTCGAGGAGAGACCCAGTACTTC. Protein sequence: CASSPTRLGSRGETQYF.

This chain joins TRBV20-1 and TRBJ1-5; D remains unclear. CDR1 is DFQATT, CDR2 SNEGSKA, per germline (reference sequence). The CDR3 covers 14 residues. V was pared by 3 bases and J by 2 bases, with 11 bases between. CDR3 in amino acids: CSASLPGGNQPQHF. CDR3 nucleotide sequence: TGCAGTGCTAGTCTACCCGGGGGCAATCAGCCCCAGCATTTT.

The chain employs TRBV7-2 and TRBJ2-1; 7 positions match TRBD2. This CDR3 spans 17 amino acids. Germline trimming cut 5 bases from V and 0 bases from J; bases unmatched to any gene: 10. Germline lookup yields CDR1 SGHTA and CDR2 FQGNSA. The CDR3 region is CASSAHPRGSSYNEQFF. Written as DNA, the CDR3 is TGTGCCAGCAGCGCCCACCCGCGGGGGAGCTCCTACAATGAGCAGTTCTTC.

This clonotype was counted a few times. The V gene is TRBV11-2, the J gene TRBJ2-7; D uncertain. The V end lost 5 bases, the J end lost 2 bases, and 13 bases lay between the germline ends. The germline CDR1 and CDR2 sequences are SGHAT and FQNNGV. The CDR3 is made up of 14 amino acids. CDR3 sequence reads: CASSRLMVPYEQYF. The CDR3 bases are TGTGCCAGCAGCCGCCTGATGGTTCCCTACGAGCAGTACTTC.

This sequence joins TRBV5-4 and TRBJ1-6; TRBD1 matches at 8 bases. The CDR3 length is 14 residues. J lost 6 bases, V lost 5 bases, and 4 bases had no gene match. Germline lookup yields CDR1 SGHNT and CDR2 YYREEE (reference sequence). CDR3 DNA: TGTGCCAGCAGGCGACAGGGGCCTAATTCACCCCTCCACTTT. Amino acid sequence: CASRRQGPNSPLHF.

CDR3 nucleotide sequence: TGTGCCAGCAGTTTCCGGCGGCACCGCTACGAGCAGTACTTC. This translates into CASSFRRHRYEQYF. The V gene is TRBV12-3 or TRBV12-4, the J gene TRBJ2-7; D call uncertain. Trimming shortened V by 3 bases and J by 3 bases, and 12 bases separated the two germline ends. The CDR3 covers 14 residues.

V usage is TRBV2 and J usage is TRBJ2-3; D remains unclear. From germline, CDR1 is SNHLY and CDR2 FYNNEI. The CDR3 is made up of 11 amino acids. Trimming removed 3 bases from V and 4 bases from J, with 2 bases in between. The CDR3 region is CASSDSDTQYF. The CDR3 region has the DNA TGTGCCAGCAGTGACTCAGATACGCAGTATTTT.

The chain is built from TRBV5-1 and TRBJ2-7; TRBD2 matches at 13 bases. The junction had 8 bases not matched to a gene; V was cut back by 1 base and J by 4 bases. The germline V gene has CDR1 SGHRS and CDR2 YFSETQ. CDR3 length: 17 residues. The CDR3 region is CASSLSGTSGVTYEQYF. For the CDR3, the DNA is TGCGCCAGCAGCTTGAGTGGGACTAGCGGGGTGACTTACGAGCAGTACTTC.

There are a few counts of this clonotype. V is TRBV5-4 and J is TRBJ2-5; 9 bases fit TRBD1. Germline-derived CDR1 and CDR2 are SGHNT and YYREEE (reference sequence). Trimming at V came to 4 bases and at J to 4 bases, leaving 5 bases not matched to a gene. The CDR3 contains 14 residues. CDR3 in amino acids: CASSPGQGRETQYF. DNA for the CDR3: TGTGCCAGCAGCCCGGGACAGGGCAGAGAGACCCAGTACTTC.

V usage is TRBV24-1 and J usage is TRBJ2-7; no reliable D call. The CDR3 runs 13 residues. Per germline, CDR1 KGHDR and CDR2 SFDVKD. V shed 4 bases and J shed 2 bases, with 8 bases lying between them. Here the CDR3 DNA reads TGTGCCACCAGTGACCGCCGCACCTACGAGCAGTACTTC. Translated, it gives CATSDRRTYEQYF.

V usage is TRBV10-2 and J usage is TRBJ1-3; D might be TRBD1 (6 bases). Germline V lookup: CDR1 WSHSY, CDR2 SAAADI. V was pared by 4 bases and J by 2 bases, with 18 bases between. The CDR3 contains 17 residues. The CDR3 nucleotides read TGCGCCAGCAGTGTTGGGGACATTCTTCGCACTGGAAACACCATATATTTT. Translating gives CASSVGDILRTGNTIYF.

The rearrangement uses TRBV30 and TRBJ1-3; D ambiguous. In germline, CDR1 is GTSNPN, CDR2 SVGIG (reference sequence). V lost 2 bases and J 0 bases, leaving 17 bases between the germline ends. This CDR3 has 17 amino acids. CDR3 sequence: CAWSPTSVGYSGNTIYF. CDR3 DNA sequence: TGTGCCTGGAGTCCAACTTCAGTGGGGTACTCTGGAAACACCATATATTTT.

The chain is built from TRBV18 and TRBJ1-4; the match to TRBD1 covers 11 bases. The germline gives CDR1 KGHSH, CDR2 LQKENI. V gave up 2 bases and J gave up 11 bases; unmatched junction bases: 1. This CDR3 has 13 residues. CDR3 in DNA: TGTGCCAGCTCACCATGGGACAGGGGGAAACTGTTTTTT. Its protein is CASSPWDRGKLFF.

The chain carries TRBV3-1 and TRBJ1-1, with D possibly being TRBD1 (5 bases). Germline CDR1 reads LGHDT; CDR2 reads YNNKEL (reference sequence). Between the trimmed V and J ends, which lost 0 bases and 5 bases, there was a span of 10 bases. The CDR3 has 14 residues. CDR3 sequence: CASSQDRVGTEAFF. CDR3 nucleotide sequence: TGTGCCAGCAGCCAAGACAGGGTGGGGACTGAAGCTTTCTTT.

The chain joins TRBV12-5 to TRBJ1-1; 11 bases are shared with TRBD1. Per the germline V gene, CDR1 is LGHNT and CDR2 is FRNRAP. V dropped 0 bases and J dropped 5; count of bases not matched to a gene: 11. The length of the CDR3 is 18 residues. DNA of the CDR3: TGTGCTAGTGGTTTGGTACTCCCTCCGGGACAGGGGGGGACTGAAGCTTTCTTT. Amino acids: CASGLVLPPGQGGTEAFF.

CDR3 coding DNA: TGCGCCAGCAGCTTGGAATCTTTACTAGCGGGAAACAATGAGCAGTTCTTC. Protein product: CASSLESLLAGNNEQFF. V gene TRBV5-1 combines with J gene TRBJ2-1, with 10 positions matching TRBD2. V lost 0 bases to trimming and J lost 5 bases; unmatched junction nucleotides: 8. CDR3 length: 17 amino acids. Germline V lookup: CDR1 SGHRS, CDR2 YFSETQ. Supplemented by reference TRBV5-1 and TRBJ2-1, the full variable domain reads KAGVTQTPRYLIKTRGQQVTLSCSPISGHRSVSWYQQTPGQGLQFLFEYFSETQRNKGNFPGRFSGRQFSNSRSEMNVSTLELGDSALYLCASSLESLLAGNNEQFFGPGTRLTVL.

V usage is TRBV30 and J usage is TRBJ2-3; 9 bases agree with TRBD2. Germline-derived CDR1 and CDR2 are GTSNPN and SVGIG (reference sequence). This CDR3 region has 14 residues. Germline trimming cut 5 bases from V and 5 bases from J; bases unmatched to any gene: 8. CDR3 sequence (DNA): TGTGCCTGGGCCGTGGCGGGAGGGGGAGATACGCAGTATTTT. Amino acids: CAWAVAGGGDTQYF.